This is a list of T cell receptor beta chains from one sample in a study of T cells in Graves' hyperthyroidism and ophthalmopathy. TCRdb re-derived calls from the multiplex PCR reads in MiXCR, one entry per CDR3 protein. This sample carries approximately 400,000 distinct CDR3 sequences, about a fifth of them seen once, and the ten largest clones take less than 45%. Sequenced: blood. These receptors were collected from a young man with Graves' ophthalmopathy. Both conserved end residues are part of each CDR3. Fields, in order: V gene, D gene, clone size, J gene, CDR3 protein, CDR3 DNA. A D gene is named only where the DNA matches it firmly. Some rows have no size entry. The others give once, few or many, or a class for an expanded clone.

TRBV5-6,NA,NA,TRBJ1-2,CASSTWSGDGYTF,TGTGCCAGCAGCACCTGGTCAGGAGACGGCTACACCTTC
TRBV7-9,NA,many,TRBJ2-2,CASSGDTGELFF,TGTGCCAGCAGCGGGGACACCGGGGAGCTGTTTTTT
TRBV11-2,NA,many,TRBJ2-5,CASSFGGEETQYF,TGTGCCAGCAGCTTCGGGGGAGAAGAGACCCAGTACTTC
TRBV20-1,NA,many,TRBJ2-3,CSARTPSTDTQYF,TGCAGTGCCCGGACCCCGAGCACAGATACGCAGTATTTT
TRBV11-2,TRBD2,many,TRBJ2-3,CASRAPGRGATDTQYF,TGTGCCAGCAGAGCACCCGGGCGGGGGGCCACAGATACGCAGTATTTT
TRBV5-1,NA,NA,TRBJ1-1,CASGSDVSTMNTEAFF,TGCGCCAGCGGCTCGGACGTGAGTACAATGAACACTGAAGCTTTCTTT
TRBV18,TRBD2,many,TRBJ2-1,CASSLASGGTYNEQFF,TGTGCCAGCTCACTGGCTAGCGGGGGTACCTACAATGAGCAGTTCTTC
TRBV3-1,TRBD2,few,TRBJ2-5,CASSQDLLAAGGTQYF,TGTGCCAGCAGCCAAGACCTCCTAGCGGCCGGCGGGACCCAGTACTTC
TRBV14,TRBD1,few,TRBJ1-6,CASSHRGLNSPLHF,TGTGCCAGCAGCCACAGGGGGCTTAATTCACCCCTCCACTTT
TRBV11-2,NA,many,TRBJ1-3,CASSSVLGSGNTIYF,TGTGCCAGCAGCTCAGTCCTCGGCTCTGGAAACACCATATATTTT
TRBV6-1,TRBD2,few,TRBJ2-3,CASSFSGFSRTDTQYF,TGTGCCAGCAGTTTTAGCGGGTTCTCCCGGACAGATACGCAGTATTTT
TRBV5-4,NA,NA,TRBJ2-3,CASSSGLEKQYF,TGTGCCAGCAGCTCTGGACTGGAAAAGCAGTATTTT
TRBV20-1,TRBD2,NA,TRBJ2-1,CSARMGLAGYPNEQFF,TGCAGTGCGAGGATGGGACTAGCGGGATATCCCAATGAGCAGTTCTTC
TRBV29-1,NA,NA,TRBJ2-1,CSVEALDEQFF,TGCAGCGTTGAAGCCTTAGATGAGCAGTTCTTC
TRBV5-1,NA,many,TRBJ1-2,CASSFGAVGANYGYTF,TGCGCCAGCAGCTTCGGTGCGGTCGGAGCTAACTATGGCTACACCTTC
TRBV9,NA,many,TRBJ1-1,CASSVDPENTEAFF,TGTGCCAGCAGCGTAGATCCCGAGAACACTGAAGCTTTCTTT
TRBV2,TRBD1,many,TRBJ1-5,CASSARTGSQPQHF,TGTGCCAGCAGTGCCCGGACAGGTTCTCAGCCCCAGCATTTT
TRBV20-1,NA,NA,TRBJ2-7,CSAISFPTSYEQYF,TGCAGTGCTATCTCCTTCCCCACCTCCTACGAGCAGTACTTC
TRBV20-1,NA,few,TRBJ2-2,CSAPRLTGPRDTGELFF,TGCAGTGCCCCAAGGTTGACAGGCCCGAGGGACACCGGGGAGCTGTTTTTT
TRBV9,NA,many,TRBJ2-1,CASSVDHYNEQFF,TGTGCCAGCAGCGTAGACCATTACAATGAGCAGTTCTTC
TRBV4-1,NA,NA,TRBJ2-1,CASSQGWGISYNEQFF,TGCGCCAGCAGCCAAGGTTGGGGGATCTCCTACAATGAGCAGTTCTTC
TRBV5-6,NA,many,TRBJ1-5,CASSLAGHYNQPQHF,TGTGCCAGCAGCTTGGCCGGTCACTACAATCAGCCCCAGCATTTT
TRBV7-9,NA,many,TRBJ2-1,CASSLSEYNEQFF,TGTGCCAGCAGCTTATCTGAGTACAATGAGCAGTTCTTC
TRBV29-1,NA,NA,TRBJ1-2,CSVDLMRAWNGYTF,TGCAGCGTTGACTTAATGCGCGCCTGGAATGGCTACACCTTC
TRBV15,NA,few,TRBJ1-5,CATHNGPLGQPQHF,TGTGCCACGCACAACGGGCCCTTGGGTCAGCCCCAGCATTTT
TRBV29-1,NA,few,TRBJ2-2,CSVEGQPNTGELFF,TGCAGCGTTGAAGGACAGCCTAACACCGGGGAGCTGTTTTTT
TRBV7-6,NA,NA,TRBJ1-1,CASSLERGTMNTEAFF,TGTGCCAGCAGCTTAGAGCGGGGGACGATGAACACTGAAGCTTTCTTT
TRBV24-1,NA,NA,TRBJ2-5,CATTEGGSGQETQYF,TGTGCCACCACCGAAGGGGGTTCGGGCCAAGAGACCCAGTACTTC
TRBV28,NA,few,TRBJ1-3,CASRPGGNTIYF,TGTGCCAGCAGACCGGGTGGAAACACCATATATTTT
TRBV7-2,TRBD1,many,TRBJ1-1,CASSPDRDRIVNTEAFF,TGTGCCAGCAGCCCAGACAGGGACCGGATTGTGAACACTGAAGCTTTCTTT
TRBV5-1,TRBD1,NA,TRBJ2-2,CASSLEGGRDTGELFF,TGCGCCAGCAGCTTGGAAGGGGGCAGGGACACCGGGGAGCTGTTTTTT
TRBV20-1,TRBD1,many,TRBJ1-5,CSAGGQINQPQHF,TGCAGTGCTGGGGGACAGATCAATCAGCCCCAGCATTTT
TRBV6-1,NA,once,TRBJ1-6,CANKSGATSPLHF,TGTGCCAACAAGTCGGGGGCAACTTCACCCCTCCACTTT
TRBV5-6,NA,few,TRBJ2-2,CASSYGLNTGELFF,TGTGCCAGCAGCTACGGACTTAACACCGGGGAGCTGTTTTTT
TRBV24-1,NA,NA,TRBJ1-1,CATSIGGEDTEAFF,TGTGCCACCAGTATCGGGGGCGAGGACACTGAAGCTTTCTTT
TRBV7-6,TRBD2,many,TRBJ2-3,CASSLDTSGGGMSQYF,TGTGCCAGCAGCTTAGATACTAGCGGGGGAGGAATGTCGCAGTATTTT
TRBV6-6,TRBD1,few,TRBJ2-7,CASSYDRAEQYF,TGTGCCAGCAGTTACGACAGGGCCGAGCAGTACTTC
TRBV5-1,NA,many,TRBJ1-1,CASSISTPGRRMNTEAFF,TGCGCCAGCAGCATCTCAACCCCGGGACGCCGTATGAACACTGAAGCTTTCTTT
TRBV3-1,NA,many,TRBJ2-5,CASSVDSWETQYF,TGTGCCAGCAGCGTGGACAGTTGGGAGACCCAGTACTTC
TRBV5-6,NA,many,TRBJ1-1,CASSLYGTEAFF,TGTGCCAGCAGCTTGTATGGCACTGAAGCTTTCTTT
TRBV28,TRBD2,NA,TRBJ2-3,CASSPLAGAPGTQYF,TGTGCCAGCAGTCCTCTAGCGGGGGCCCCCGGTACGCAGTATTTT